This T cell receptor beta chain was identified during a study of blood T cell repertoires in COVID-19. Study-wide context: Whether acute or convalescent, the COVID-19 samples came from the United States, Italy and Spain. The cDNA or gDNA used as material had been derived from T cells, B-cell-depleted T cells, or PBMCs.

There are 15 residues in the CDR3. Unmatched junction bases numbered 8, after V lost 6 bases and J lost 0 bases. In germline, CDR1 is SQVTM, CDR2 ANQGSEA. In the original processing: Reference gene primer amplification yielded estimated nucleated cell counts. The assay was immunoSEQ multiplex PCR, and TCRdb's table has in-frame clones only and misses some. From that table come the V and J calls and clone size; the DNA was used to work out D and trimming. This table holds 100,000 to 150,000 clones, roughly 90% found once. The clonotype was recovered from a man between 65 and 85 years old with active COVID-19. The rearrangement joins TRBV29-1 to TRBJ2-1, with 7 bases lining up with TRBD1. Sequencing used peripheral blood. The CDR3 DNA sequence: TGCAGCGTCCTCGGGACAGAAAGCTCCTACAATGAGCAGTTCTTC. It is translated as CSVLGTESSYNEQFF.